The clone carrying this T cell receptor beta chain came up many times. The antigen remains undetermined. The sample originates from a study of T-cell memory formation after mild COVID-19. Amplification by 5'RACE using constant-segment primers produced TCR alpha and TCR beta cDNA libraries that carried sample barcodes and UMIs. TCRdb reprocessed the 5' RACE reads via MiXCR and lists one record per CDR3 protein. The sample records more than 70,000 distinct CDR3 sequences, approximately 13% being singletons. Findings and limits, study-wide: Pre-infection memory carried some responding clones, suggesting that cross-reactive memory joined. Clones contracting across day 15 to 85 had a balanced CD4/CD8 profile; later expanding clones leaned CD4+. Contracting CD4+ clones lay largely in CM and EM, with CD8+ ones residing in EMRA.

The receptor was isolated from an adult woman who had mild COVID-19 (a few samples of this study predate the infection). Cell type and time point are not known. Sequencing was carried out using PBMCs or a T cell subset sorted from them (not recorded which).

The chain's CDR3 is CASSTGGSYNEQFF. CDR3 bases: TGTGCCAGCAGTACAGGGGGGTCCTACAATGAGCAGTTCTTC. The chain employs TRBV6-5 and TRBJ2-1, with 8 bases matching TRBD1. Germline trimming cut 5 bases from V and 1 base from J; bases unmatched to any gene: 1. The CDR3 is made up of 14 amino acids. Germline lookup yields CDR1 MNHEY and CDR2 SVGAGI.